The rows below give T cell receptor beta chains drawn from one sample of a study of memory CD4+ T cells and cytomegalovirus serostatus. This table comes from immunoSEQ multiplex PCR, and its TCRdb copy is limited to in-frame clones, with some not included. The table includes roughly 60,000 clones, roughly 80% detected once. Source material: memory CD4+ T cells from blood. All receptors derive from an adult in good health and CMV-seronegative. Each CDR3 is given with its conserved first and last residue. D genes are given only for firm matches. The size field is filled for only some rows; it gives once, few, many or a size class.

-,TRBV6-5,TRBD1,TRBJ2-5,CASSYGTGVGTQYF,TGTGCCAGCAGTTACGGGACAGGGGTAGGGACCCAGTACTTC
once,TRBV12-1,-,TRBJ2-7,CASSASGRASYEQYF,TGTGCCAGCAGCGCTAGCGGGAGGGCCTCCTACGAGCAGTACTTC
once,TRBV7-3,-,TRBJ2-6,CASSFPKSSGANVLTF,TGTGCCAGCAGCTTCCCAAAATCCTCTGGGGCCAACGTCCTGACTTTC
few,TRBV11-2,TRBD1,TRBJ2-3,CASSFGTGGTDTQYF,TGTGCCAGCAGTTTCGGGACAGGGGGCACAGATACGCAGTATTTT
once,TRBV7-2,-,TRBJ2-7,CASSLAGSYEQYF,TGTGCCAGCAGCTTGGCGGGGTCCTACGAGCAGTACTTC
-,TRBV25-1,TRBD1,TRBJ2-3,CASSEARGRLDTQYF,TGTGCCAGCAGTGAAGCCAGGGGGCGGCTAGATACGCAGTATTTT
once,TRBV5-1,TRBD2,TRBJ2-5,CASSPMTSGPQETQYF,TGCGCCAGCAGCCCGATGACTAGCGGGCCACAAGAGACCCAGTACTTC
-,TRBV28,TRBD1,TRBJ1-1,CASSLFSLQGQLNTEAFF,TGTGCCAGCAGTTTGTTTTCCCTTCAGGGACAGTTGAACACTGAAGCTTTCTTT
-,TRBV9,-,TRBJ2-2,CASSLLGDGELFF,TGTGCCAGCAGTCTCTTGGGGGACGGGGAGCTGTTTTTT
-,TRBV10-3,TRBD2,TRBJ2-1,CAISESYSGGRSSYNEQFF,TGTGCCATCAGTGAGTCATATAGCGGGGGGCGGAGCTCCTACAATGAGCAGTTCTTC
-,TRBV27,-,TRBJ1-5,CASSPRHQPQHF,TGTGCCAGCAGCCCGCGACATCAGCCCCAGCATTTT
-,TRBV11-2,-,TRBJ1-4,CASSPGSFQEKLFF,TGTGCCAGCAGCCCGGGGTCTTTTCAGGAAAAACTGTTTTTT
-,TRBV7-8,TRBD2,TRBJ2-3,CASSLARRASGRRGDTQYF,TGTGCCAGCAGCTTAGCTCGTAGGGCTAGCGGGAGGAGGGGAGATACGCAGTATTTT
-,TRBV6-1,-,TRBJ2-7,CASSLDTGFPYEQYF,TGTGCCAGCAGCCTTGACACCGGCTTCCCTTACGAGCAGTACTTC
-,TRBV9,TRBD1,TRBJ1-1,CASSASGTGGVRNTEAFF,TGTGCCAGCAGCGCCTCCGGGACAGGGGGTGTGAGGAACACTGAAGCTTTCTTT
-,TRBV30,TRBD1,TRBJ1-2,CAWNLRGQGSPYYGYTF,TGTGCCTGGAACCTGAGGGGACAGGGGTCCCCCTACTATGGCTACACCTTC
-,TRBV5-4,-,TRBJ1-2,CASSPINGLYGYTF,TGTGCCAGCAGCCCGATAAACGGCCTCTATGGCTACACCTTC
few,TRBV6-6,TRBD1,TRBJ1-4,CASSLGQGTNEKLFF,TGTGCCAGCAGTTTGGGACAGGGAACTAATGAAAAACTGTTTTTT
-,TRBV6-6,-,TRBJ1-2,CASSYPVGEGVGYTF,TGTGCCAGCAGTTACCCCGTCGGGGAGGGGGTTGGCTACACCTTC
few,TRBV30,-,TRBJ1-5,CAAGPDSNQPQHF,TGTGCCGCGGGACCTGATAGCAATCAGCCCCAGCATTTT
once,TRBV15,-,TRBJ1-1,CATSPPLGNTEAFF,TGTGCCACCAGCCCGCCTTTGGGGAACACTGAAGCTTTCTTT
-,TRBV10-2,TRBD2,TRBJ2-1,CASRGTSITYNEQFF,TGCGCCAGCAGGGGGACTAGCATCACCTACAATGAGCAGTTCTTC
-,TRBV30,-,TRBJ2-3,CAWSVLDTQYF,TGTGCCTGGAGTGTACTTGATACGCAGTATTTT
-,TRBV7-6,TRBD1,TRBJ1-1,CASSPTTGTGGETAFF,TGTGCCAGCAGCCCTACCACCGGGACAGGGGGCGAGACAGCTTTCTTT
-,TRBV5-1,TRBD2,TRBJ2-1,CASSLAVGTSVSYEQFF,TGCGCCAGCAGCTTGGCCGTCGGGACTAGTGTTTCCTATGAGCAGTTCTTC
-,TRBV11-2,-,TRBJ2-3,CASSLVGDTQYF,TGTGCCAGCAGCTTAGTCGGAGATACGCAGTATTTT